This entry lists 28 T cell receptor beta chains sequenced from one sample in a study of regulatory T cells in long-lasting Graves disease. Time point in this sample: persistent/refractory GD, antithyroid drugs over 5 years with positive TRAb. RNA isolated from PBMCs was used to make the TCR library. With iRepertoire HTBI primers and Arm-PCR of CDR3 regions, TCR beta libraries were built. TCRdb re-called the multiplex PCR reads with MiXCR, one entry per CDR3 protein. The sample yields about 310,000 distinct CDR3 sequences, under 25% seen once. The source material was peripheral blood mononuclear cells (PBMCs), sampled when the disease was refractory, from a patient treated with antithyroid drugs. These receptor sequences come from a female donor with Graves disease.

This clonotype was counted ten times or more. The chain employs TRBV20-1 and TRBJ2-7; D gene ambiguous. From germline, CDR1 is DFQATT and CDR2 SNEGSKA (reference sequence). Trimming took off 3 bases at V and 0 bases at J, with 12 bases between the two ends. The CDR3 spans 14 residues. The CDR3 is CSARAGSSSYEQYF. In DNA form, the CDR3 reads TGCAGTGCTAGGGCCGGGTCGAGCTCCTACGAGCAGTACTTC.

This clonotype was seen at least ten times. V and J are TRBV28 and TRBJ2-5, with TRBD2 matching 7 bases. V lost 10 bases and J lost 1; bases outside the gene matches: 12. Germline loops: CDR1 MDHEN, CDR2 SYDVKM. The CDR3 contains 15 residues. The CDR3 nucleotides are TGTGCCACCATCCGGGGGAGGGACTTCCAAGAGACCCAGTACTTC. It specifies CATIRGRDFQETQYF.

There are a few counts of this clonotype. V is TRBV10-3 and J is TRBJ2-2, with D possibly being TRBD1 or TRBD2 (6 bases each). The length of the CDR3 is 15 residues. Germline CDR1 ENHRY, CDR2 SYGVKD. The V and J ends lost 6 bases and 4 bases respectively, with 15 bases between them. The CDR3 region is CAIRSGTGATGELFF. Written as DNA, the CDR3 is TGTGCCATCAGATCCGGAACGGGGGCCACCGGGGAGCTGTTTTTT.

CDR3 coding DNA: TGCAGTGCTAGACAGGGGGGGGGGGTGCCCCAGCATTTT. Translated, it gives CSARQGGGVPQHF. The genes are TRBV20-1 and TRBJ1-5; 7 bases agree with TRBD1. Germline CDR1 DFQATT, CDR2 SNEGSKA (reference sequence). After removal of 2 bases from V and 9 bases from J, the junction contained 7 bases not matched to a gene. The CDR3 is 13 residues long.

V usage is TRBV20-1 and J usage is TRBJ2-1; D perhaps matches TRBD2 (5 bases). In germline, CDR1 is DFQATT, CDR2 SNEGSKA (reference sequence). The CDR3 contains 14 residues. V was pared by 3 bases and J by 4 bases, with 13 bases between. The CDR3 sequence: CSASPLAPYNEQFF. CDR3 nucleotides: TGCAGTGCTAGTCCATTAGCGCCGTACAATGAGCAGTTCTTC.

This clonotype was counted many times. The rearrangement links TRBV6-2 or TRBV6-3 to TRBJ2-5; D may be TRBD2 (6 bases). CDR3 length equals 13 residues. Trimming shortened V by 4 bases and J by 5 bases, and 11 bases separated the two germline ends. The germline gives CDR1 MNHEY, CDR2 SVGEGT. CDR3 protein: CASSSGLRETQYF. As DNA, the CDR3 is TGTGCCAGCAGTTCGGGACTGCGGGAGACCCAGTACTTC.

This clonotype was recorded only once. The chain combines TRBV2 with TRBJ2-5; no clear D gene. V was shortened by 6 bases and J by 6 bases, with 11 bases between the two germline ends. Per germline, CDR1 SNHLY and CDR2 FYNNEI. The CDR3 spans 12 residues. The CDR3 sequence is CASSSRRQTQYF. The CDR3 DNA follows: TGTGCCAGCAGCTCGAGGCGACAGACCCAGTACTTC.

This clonotype was counted many times. The chain's CDR3 is CASSLGWSSPREQYF. CDR3 nucleotides: TGTGCCAGCAGCTTGGGGTGGAGTAGTCCTCGTGAGCAGTACTTC. The chain employs TRBV7-2 and TRBJ2-7; D ambiguous. Germline loops: CDR1 SGHTA, CDR2 FQGNSA. CDR3 size: 15 residues. Trimming removed 3 bases from V and 7 bases from J, with 19 bases in between.

This clonotype was detected only once. The chain is built from TRBV12-5 and TRBJ2-3; D is possibly TRBD1 (6 bases). The V and J ends lost 9 bases and 6 bases respectively, with 7 bases between them. This CDR3 region has 10 residues. Looked up from germline, CDR1 is LGHNT and CDR2 is FRNRAP. CDR3 residues: CARTGDTQYF. The CDR3 nucleotides are TGTGCTAGAACAGGGGATACGCAGTATTTT.

The chain is built from TRBV4-3 and TRBJ1-3; D not resolved. V was shortened by 4 bases and J by 0 bases, with 10 bases between the two germline ends. Per germline, CDR1 LGHNA and CDR2 YSLEER. CDR3 size: 15 residues. CDR3: CASSLYTDSGNTIYF. The CDR3 nucleotides read TGCGCCAGCAGCCTCTACACAGACTCTGGAAACACCATATATTTT.

This clonotype was detected many times. The chain is built from TRBV6-5 and TRBJ1-6, with D tentatively TRBD1 (6 bases). The CDR3 is made up of 14 amino acids. With 2 bases removed from V and 7 bases from J, the gap between germline ends came to 9 bases. CDR1 is MNHEY, CDR2 SVGAGI, per germline. The CDR3 sequence is CASSYRDTNSPLHF. CDR3 nucleotides: TGTGCCAGCAGTTACCGGGACACCAATTCACCCCTCCACTTT.

This rearrangement joins TRBV6-5 to TRBJ2-2, with D perhaps matching TRBD2 (6 bases). Germline lookup yields CDR1 MNHEY and CDR2 SVGAGI. The V gene lost 3 bases and the J gene lost 6 bases, with 14 bases spanning the gap. This CDR3 spans 15 amino acids. CDR3 loop: CASSYREVNAGELFF. The DNA for the CDR3 is TGTGCCAGCAGTTATAGGGAGGTTAACGCCGGGGAGCTGTTTTTT.

This clonotype was recorded at least ten times. This CDR3 reads CASSSGGPQHF. For the CDR3, the DNA is TGTGCCAGCAGTTCGGGGGGGCCCCAGCATTTT. The V gene is TRBV28, the J gene TRBJ1-5; D perhaps matches TRBD1 (5 bases). CDR3 size: 11 residues. CDR1 and CDR2 from the germline V gene are MDHEN and SYDVKM. Trimming removed 4 bases at V and 9 bases at J, with 7 bases between.

There are many counts of this clonotype. The J gene is TRBJ1-1, the V gene TRBV18, with D possibly being TRBD1 (5 bases). The length of the CDR3 is 15 residues. With 6 bases removed from V and 0 bases from J, the gap between germline ends came to 14 bases. Germline CDR1 is KGHSH and CDR2 is LQKENI. CDR3 sequence reads: CASSPRGGLNTEAFF. Written as DNA, the CDR3 is TGTGCCAGCTCGCCCCGGGGGGGTTTGAACACTGAAGCTTTCTTT.

This chain links TRBV6-2 or TRBV6-3 with TRBJ2-7; D might be TRBD1 (6 bases). The CDR3 is 14 amino acids. Germline-derived CDR1 and CDR2 are MNHEY and SVGEGT. V lost 6 bases to trimming and J lost 0 bases, with 12 bases between them. Here the CDR3 reads CASSSTGYSYEQYF. CDR3 in DNA: TGTGCCAGCAGCTCCACAGGGTACTCCTACGAGCAGTACTTC.

The chain uses TRBV18 and TRBJ2-7; D is possibly TRBD1 (6 bases). The ends were cut back, 0 bases at V and 9 bases at J, with 18 bases in the middle. Per the germline V gene, CDR1 is KGHSH and CDR2 is LQKENI. The CDR3 has 15 amino acids. The CDR3 sequence: CASSPPVPGVGGQYF. As DNA, the CDR3 is TGTGCCAGCTCACCACCTGTTCCAGGGGTAGGAGGGCAGTACTTC.

This chain links TRBV4-3 with TRBJ2-1; D not resolved. V lost 4 bases and J lost 4, with 17 bases in between. There are 16 residues in the CDR3. Germline V gene data show CDR1 as LGHNA and CDR2 as YSLEER. CDR3 coding DNA: TGCGCCAGCAGCCCTAATCGGGCCATACCATACAATGAGCAGTTCTTC. Residues: CASSPNRAIPYNEQFF.

The chain employs TRBV7-2 and TRBJ2-1; TRBD2 aligns across 8 bases. Germline V gives CDR1 SGHTA, CDR2 FQGNSA. V gave up 1 base and J gave up 7 bases; unmatched junction bases: 6. This CDR3 has 15 amino acids. For the CDR3, the DNA is TGTGCCAGCAGCTTAGTTCGTAGCGGGACTAATGAGCAGTTCTTC. Protein sequence: CASSLVRSGTNEQFF.

For this clonotype: The junction departs from the called germline gene at one end, perhaps through a read error. The CDR3 reads CASRVSGEWSNQPQRF. The CDR3 nucleotides read TGTGCCAGTAGAGTCTCAGGGGAGTGGAGCAATCAGCCCCAGCGTTTT. The chain combines TRBV19 with TRBJ1-5; D may be TRBD1 (6 bases). The CDR3 consists of 16 residues. Looked up from germline, CDR1 is LNHDA and CDR2 is SQIVND (reference sequence).

This clonotype was picked up many times. V is TRBV20-1 and J is TRBJ1-1; tentative D call: TRBD1 (6 bases). Trimming took 3 bases from V and 0 from J, leaving 8 bases between them. Per germline, CDR1 DFQATT and CDR2 SNEGSKA (reference sequence). The CDR3 runs 13 residues. The CDR3: CSARGQLNTEAFF. CDR3 in DNA: TGCAGTGCTAGGGGACAACTGAACACTGAAGCTTTCTTT.

V gene TRBV5-1 combines with J gene TRBJ2-7, with 13 bases that match TRBD2. Germline values: CDR1 SGHRS, CDR2 YFSETQ. The CDR3 consists of 19 residues. The trim removed 4 bases at V and 2 bases at J, leaving 15 bases unmatched. The CDR3 nucleotides are TGCGCCAGCAGCAGACTTCGACTAGCGGGAGGCGCCGTCGCCTACGAGCAGTACTTC. Amino acids: CASSRLRLAGGAVAYEQYF.

This clonotype was seen many times. The chain recombines TRBV28 with TRBJ2-5; 11 positions match TRBD2. The V gene end was trimmed by 5 bases and the J gene end by 2 bases; junction bases not matched to a gene: 4. The CDR3 has 15 amino acids. Germline assignment: CDR1 MDHEN and CDR2 SYDVKM. The CDR3 sequence: CASSRLAGPQETQYF. The CDR3 DNA sequence: TGTGCCAGCAGTCGACTAGCGGGACCTCAAGAGACCCAGTACTTC. The variable domain in full, completed from reference TRBV28 and TRBJ2-5, reads DVKVTQSSRYLVKRTGEKVFLECVQDMDHENMFWYRQDPGLGLRLIYFSYDVKMKEKGDIPEGYSVSREKKERFSLILESASTNQTSMYLCASSRLAGPQETQYFGPGTRLLVL.

This chain connects TRBV7-9 to TRBJ1-6; D unresolved. Trimming took 1 base from V and 9 from J, leaving 10 bases between them. From germline, CDR1 is SEHNR and CDR2 FQNEAQ (reference sequence). This CDR3 region has 14 residues. The CDR3 sequence: CASSLESRFSPLHF. The CDR3 nucleotides are TGTGCCAGCAGCTTAGAATCGAGGTTTTCACCCCTCCACTTT.

This clonotype was recorded many times. The V and J genes are TRBV6-1 and TRBJ2-5; D not certain. V lost 7 bases, J lost 3 bases, and 18 bases lay in between. Germline CDR1 is MNHNS and CDR2 is SASEGT. The CDR3 covers 15 residues. CDR3 nucleotides: TGTGCCAGCATGGTCGAGAGTTTAGCAAAAGAGACCCAGTACTTC. This codes for CASMVESLAKETQYF.

This clonotype was detected many times. V gene TRBV2 combines with J gene TRBJ1-2; 9 bases map to TRBD1. CDR3 size: 15 residues. J gave up 3 bases and V 4 bases, and 6 bases lay outside the gene matches. Germline V CDR1 and CDR2: SNHLY, FYNNEI. The CDR3 DNA sequence: TGTGCCAGCAGTGGGGGACAGGGACTCGACTATGGCTACACCTTC. Translated, it gives CASSGGQGLDYGYTF.

V is TRBV20-1 and J is TRBJ2-7; D may be TRBD1 (5 bases). CDR1 is DFQATT and CDR2 is SNEGSKA in the germline V gene (reference sequence). The CDR3 spans 14 residues. The V end lost 5 bases, the J end lost 3 bases, and 17 bases lay between the germline ends. As DNA, the CDR3 is TGCAGTGCTGAGGACCACAGGCATAGCTACGAGCAGTACTTC. Its protein is CSAEDHRHSYEQYF.

Of note for this clonotype: A much larger clonotype is one base distant, so this may be a read error. The chain uses TRBV28 and TRBJ1-5; no reliable D call. Trimming removed 3 bases from V and 7 bases from J, with 16 bases in between. Per the germline V gene, CDR1 is MDHEN and CDR2 is SYDVKM. CDR3 length: 15 amino acids. The CDR3 loop is CASSFGQVGFQPQHF. CDR3 sequence (DNA): TGTGCCAGCAGTTTTGGCCAGGTTGGTTTCCAGCCCCAGCATTTT.

J is TRBJ1-4 and V is TRBV4-2; D not resolved. Deletions cut 4 bases from V and 3 bases from J, with 6 bases between. Per germline, CDR1 LGHNA and CDR2 YNFKEQ. The CDR3 contains 13 residues. The CDR3 loop reads CASSPDANEKLFF. The CDR3 DNA is TGTGCCAGCAGCCCGGACGCTAATGAAAAACTGTTTTTT.